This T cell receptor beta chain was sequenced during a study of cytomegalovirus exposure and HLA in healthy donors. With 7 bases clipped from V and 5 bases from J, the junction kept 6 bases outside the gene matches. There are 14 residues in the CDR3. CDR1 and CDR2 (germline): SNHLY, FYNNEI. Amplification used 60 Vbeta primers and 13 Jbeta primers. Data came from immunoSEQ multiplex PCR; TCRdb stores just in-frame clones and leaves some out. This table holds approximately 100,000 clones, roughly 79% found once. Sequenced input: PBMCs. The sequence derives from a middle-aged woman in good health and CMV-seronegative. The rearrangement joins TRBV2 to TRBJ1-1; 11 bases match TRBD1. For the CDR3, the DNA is TGTGCCAGCAAGGACAGGGGGCTAGGGACTGAAGCTTTCTTT. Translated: CASKDRGLGTEAFF.